This TCR beta chain was captured in a study of OX40 agonist ivuxolimab in advanced cancers. In the study overall: Dose-escalation patients had hepatocellular carcinoma, melanoma, renal cell or head and neck cancer. The study, taken as a whole, reports: CD8+ T cells were the subset that, on average, had more expanded clones than CD4+.

With regard to this clone: No antigen is known for it.

The method was immunoSEQ multiplex PCR; TCRdb's version includes in-frame clones alone and lacks a portion of them. The data hold fewer than 90,000 clones, with roughly 87% observed a single time. Germline V gene lookup returns CDR1 SGHTA and CDR2 FQGNSA. With 0 bases clipped from V and 13 bases from J, the junction kept 12 bases outside the gene matches. The CDR3 is 17 residues long. Samples were taken at baseline and on day 1 of cycles 4 and 7. The clonotype was recovered from an adult with an advanced solid tumor such as melanoma, head and neck, liver or kidney cancer. The rearrangement joins TRBV7-2 to TRBJ2-1, with 13 bases lining up with TRBD2. Sample: CD4+ or CD8+ T cells sorted from blood, taken in a trial of the OX40 agonist ivuxolimab. In DNA form, the CDR3 reads TGTGCCAGCAGCTTAGCGATCGGGACTAGCGGGACTAACAGACAGTTCTTC. Protein sequence: CASSLAIGTSGTNRQFF.